Each of the 18 T cell receptor beta chains below was sequenced from the same sample in a study of PD-1 blockade in mismatch repair-deficient tumors. Profiling relied on immunoSEQ multiplex PCR, and the TCRdb table lists in-frame clones only, not all of them. This sample has roughly 130,000 clones; about 88% occur once, and the top ten carry roughly 12%. The sample here was peripheral blood, taken roughly 67 weeks after starting pembrolizumab. The origin of the receptors is an adult with mismatch repair-deficient cancer.

This chain links TRBV11-2 with TRBJ2-5, with D perhaps matching TRBD1 or TRBD2 (5 bases each). The germline V gene encodes CDR1 SGHAT and CDR2 FQNNGV. Trimming shortened V by 5 bases and J by 1 base, and 14 bases separated the two germline ends. The CDR3 is 15 amino acids. The CDR3 sequence: CASSPRAGGQETQYF. CDR3 nucleotides: TGTGCCAGCAGCCCCCGTGCTGGGGGCCAAGAGACCCAGTACTTC.

This clone occurred a few times. The V call is TRBV7-9, the J call TRBJ1-5; D not resolved. The CDR3 sequence is 12 residues long. CDR1 SEHNR and CDR2 FQNEAQ come from the germline V gene (reference sequence). The V end lost 1 base, the J end lost 12 bases, and 10 bases lay between the germline ends. The CDR3 sequence is CASSLDLADQHF. The CDR3 bases are TGTGCCAGCAGCTTAGATCTCGCCGACCAGCATTTT.

The chain is built from TRBV19 and TRBJ2-7, with a tentative D call TRBD2 (5 bases). V was shortened by 2 bases and J by 4 bases, with 9 bases between the two germline ends. CDR3 length: 13 amino acids. Germline assignment: CDR1 LNHDA and CDR2 SQIVND (reference sequence). CDR3 in DNA: TGTGCCAGTAGTATAAGCCCGGGATACGAGCAGTACTTC. Translating it yields CASSISPGYEQYF.

J is TRBJ1-4 and V is TRBV12-5; D call uncertain. Germline assignment: CDR1 LGHNT and CDR2 FRNRAP. This CDR3 contains 14 residues. V lost 5 bases to trimming and J lost 2 bases, with 9 bases between them. CDR3 protein: CASGRVGTNEKLFF. CDR3 sequence (DNA): TGTGCTAGTGGTAGGGTGGGTACTAATGAAAAACTGTTTTTT.

J is TRBJ2-7 and V is TRBV28; 9 nucleotides align to TRBD2. V was clipped by 1 base and J by 9 bases; unmatched bases: 7. The CDR3 length is 14 residues. Germline assignment: CDR1 MDHEN and CDR2 SYDVKM. CDR3 sequence (DNA): TGTGCCAGCAGTTTATATCGGCGGGAGGGCGTGCAGTACTTC. Its protein product is CASSLYRREGVQYF.

The V and J genes are TRBV19 and TRBJ2-1; D gene ambiguous. Per the germline V gene, CDR1 is LNHDA and CDR2 is SQIVND (reference sequence). V was clipped by 3 bases and J by 0 bases, with 9 bases between them. The CDR3 consists of 15 residues. CDR3: CASSMAISSYNEQFF. The CDR3 nucleotides read TGTGCCAGTAGTATGGCTATTAGCTCCTACAATGAGCAGTTCTTC.

The V and J genes are TRBV6-5 and TRBJ1-1; no definite D call. Germline lookup yields CDR1 MNHEY and CDR2 SVGAGI. Trimming pared 5 bases from V and 8 bases from J, leaving 15 bases between. The CDR3 has 13 amino acids. The CDR3 reads CASSPTQLGEAFF. The CDR3 DNA sequence: TGTGCCAGCAGTCCTACCCAGTTGGGGGAAGCTTTCTTT.

This sequence joins TRBV18 and TRBJ2-3; D unresolved. The CDR3 covers 14 residues. V was trimmed by 3 bases and J by 3 bases, leaving 10 bases between them. Germline-derived CDR1 and CDR2 are KGHSH and LQKENI. As DNA, the CDR3 is TGTGCCAGCTCACCCTCCGACGGAACAGATACGCAGTATTTT. Amino acid sequence: CASSPSDGTDTQYF.

V and J are TRBV4-3 and TRBJ2-1, with 8 nucleotides matching TRBD1. Per germline, CDR1 LGHNA and CDR2 YSLEER. CDR3 length: 16 amino acids. V lost 4 bases to trimming and J lost 9 bases; unmatched junction nucleotides: 14. The CDR3 sequence is CASSLERAGGQIEQFF. CDR3 nucleotide sequence: TGCGCCAGCAGCCTAGAGCGGGCAGGGGGCCAAATTGAGCAGTTCTTC.

This clone was detected only once. This rearrangement joins TRBV6-5 to TRBJ2-1; 8 nucleotides align to TRBD2. The germline V gene has CDR1 MNHEY and CDR2 SVGAGI. The CDR3 spans 15 residues. V shed 2 bases and J 8 bases; nucleotides not matched to a gene: 8. CDR3 sequence (DNA): TGTGCCAGCAGTTACCCTCAGCCTAGCGGGCATGAGCAGTTCTTC. This gives the protein CASSYPQPSGHEQFF.

The chain links TRBV27 to TRBJ2-1; no firm D call. Trimming pared 8 bases from V and 1 base from J, leaving 15 bases between. This CDR3 spans 15 amino acids. Germline CDR1 is MNHEY and CDR2 is SMNVEV (reference sequence). CDR3 in amino acids: CASQPSLGSYNEQFF. The CDR3 nucleotides are TGTGCCAGCCAACCATCTCTTGGATCCTACAATGAGCAGTTCTTC.

The V call is TRBV21-1, the J call TRBJ2-5; the table's D call of TRBD2 was not tested on the DNA. TRBV21-1 represents a pseudogene. There are 10 residues in the CDR3. In nucleotides, the CDR3 is TGTGCCATGCAGGAGGGGACCCAGTACTTC. Amino acid sequence: CAMQEGTQYF.

The rearrangement uses TRBV30 and TRBJ2-7; 7 bases map to TRBD1. The V segment lost 2 bases and the J segment 2 bases; nucleotides outside the gene matches: 3. CDR1 and CDR2 from the germline V gene are GTSNPN and SVGIG (reference sequence). The length of the CDR3 is 13 residues. CDR3 coding DNA: TGTGCCTGGAGTCGCGACAGGGCCTACGAGCAGTACTTC. It is translated as CAWSRDRAYEQYF.

This CDR3 reads CASSVGDAGRETQYF. The CDR3 nucleotides read TGTGCCAGCAGCGTAGGCGACGCGGGGCGGGAGACCCAGTACTTC. The V call is TRBV9, the J call TRBJ2-5, with D perhaps TRBD2 (6 bases). V gave up 0 bases and J gave up 5 bases, with 14 bases separating them. From germline, CDR1 is SGDLS and CDR2 YYNGEE. This CDR3 is built from 15 residues.

The V call is TRBV25-1, the J call TRBJ2-2; TRBD1 might be the D (6 bases). The germline V gene encodes CDR1 MGHDK and CDR2 SYGVNS. V lost 3 bases to trimming and J lost 0 bases, with 11 bases between them. The CDR3 spans 16 residues. In DNA, the CDR3 is TGTGCCAGCAGTGACCCCGGGACATCGAACACCGGGGAGCTGTTTTTT. The encoded protein is CASSDPGTSNTGELFF.

The chain recombines TRBV13 with TRBJ2-5; a weak D match, TRBD2 (5 bases). Germline CDR1 and CDR2: PRHDT and FYEKMQ (reference sequence). V lost 4 bases and J lost 1, with 13 bases in between. The CDR3 is 15 residues long. The CDR3 DNA sequence: TGTGCCAGCAGCTCTAGCAGCAGGCCCCAAGAGACCCAGTACTTC. Translating gives CASSSSSRPQETQYF.

The V and J genes are TRBV9 and TRBJ1-5, with no clear D. The germline gives CDR1 SGDLS, CDR2 YYNGEE. CDR3 length: 15 residues. The V end was cut by 0 bases, the J end by 7 bases, with 14 bases between. The CDR3 reads CASSVDGGMGQPQHF. The CDR3 DNA reads as TGTGCCAGCAGCGTAGATGGCGGCATGGGGCAGCCCCAGCATTTT.

Only a few counts were recorded for this clone. V usage is TRBV6-5 and J usage is TRBJ1-3; the D is unclear. With 7 bases removed from V and 4 bases from J, the gap between germline ends came to 8 bases. The germline V gene has CDR1 MNHEY and CDR2 SVGAGI. This CDR3 is built from 12 residues. CDR3 protein: CASKGWGNTIYF. The CDR3 nucleotides are TGTGCCAGCAAAGGGTGGGGAAACACCATATATTTT.